This entry concerns a single T cell receptor (beta chain). Sequenced by immunoSEQ multiplex PCR; TCRdb stores in-frame clones only, minus some. The table lists around 230,000 clones, about 91% of them singletons. The sample comes from a study of blood T cell repertoires in COVID-19. Study-level information: Collection of acute and convalescent COVID-19 samples took place in the United States, Italy and Spain. PBMCs, B-cell-depleted T cells, or T cells were the source of the cDNA or gDNA that made up the material.

CDR1 and CDR2 from the germline V gene are KGHDR and SFDVKD. The CDR3 covers 13 residues. The junction had 1 base not matched to a gene; V was cut back by 5 bases and J by 3 bases. The sequence was obtained from a woman in her forties with acute COVID-19. Sequencing was performed on PBMCs or T cells enriched from blood (not recorded which). V is TRBV24-1 and J is TRBJ2-5; 8 bases agree with TRBD1. The chain's CDR3 is CATSAGGKETQYF. The CDR3 DNA reads TGTGCCACCAGTGCAGGGGGCAAAGAGACCCAGTACTTC.